This T cell receptor beta chain was profiled in a study of T cell changes during pregnancy in multiple sclerosis. Sequencing was performed with immunoSEQ multiplex PCR; in TCRdb, only in-frame clones are kept and a portion is missing. The sample shows about 76,000 clones, 92% of them seen only once. The germline CDR1 and CDR2 sequences are MDHEN and SYDVKM. Trimming took 2 bases from V and 12 from J, leaving 11 bases between them. The CDR3 is 12 residues long. The chain carries TRBV28 and TRBJ2-1; tentatively, D is TRBD1 (5 bases). The sample was peripheral blood, taken after pregnancy. The receptor comes from a female donor in good health, enrolled as a control in a pregnancy study. The CDR3 loop is CASSLTGFWQFF. The CDR3 nucleotides read TGTGCCAGCAGTTTAACAGGCTTCTGGCAGTTCTTC.